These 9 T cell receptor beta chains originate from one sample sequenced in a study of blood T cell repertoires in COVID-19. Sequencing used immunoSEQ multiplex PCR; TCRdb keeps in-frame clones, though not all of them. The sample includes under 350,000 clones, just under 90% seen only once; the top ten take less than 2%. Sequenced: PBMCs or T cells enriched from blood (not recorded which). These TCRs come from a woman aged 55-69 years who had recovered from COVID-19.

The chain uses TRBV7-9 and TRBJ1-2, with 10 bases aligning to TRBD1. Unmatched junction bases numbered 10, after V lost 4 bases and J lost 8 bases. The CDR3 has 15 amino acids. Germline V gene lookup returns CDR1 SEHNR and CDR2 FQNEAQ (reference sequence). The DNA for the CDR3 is TGTGCCAGCAGCTCCCCCCGGGACAGGGGTTCGGGCTACACCTTC. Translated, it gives CASSSPRDRGSGYTF.

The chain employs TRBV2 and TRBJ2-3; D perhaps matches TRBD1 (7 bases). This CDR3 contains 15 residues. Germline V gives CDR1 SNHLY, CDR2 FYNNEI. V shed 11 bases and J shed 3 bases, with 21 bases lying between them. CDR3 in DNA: TGTGCCTCAGGGGGACGACAGGGAGGAACAGATACGCAGTATTTT. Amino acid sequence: CASGGRQGGTDTQYF. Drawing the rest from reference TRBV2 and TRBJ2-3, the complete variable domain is EPEVTQTPSHQVTQMGQEVILRCVPISNHLYFYWYRQILGQKVEFLVSFYNNEISEKSEIFDDQFSVERPDGSNFTLKIRSTKLEDSAMYFCASGGRQGGTDTQYFGPGTRLTVL.

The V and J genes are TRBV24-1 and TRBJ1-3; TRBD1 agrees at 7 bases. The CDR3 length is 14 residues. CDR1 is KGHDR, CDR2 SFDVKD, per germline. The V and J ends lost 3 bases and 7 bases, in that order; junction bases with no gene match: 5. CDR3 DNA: TGTGCCACCAGTGATGCAGGGGGGAAGAACACCATATATTTT. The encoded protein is CATSDAGGKNTIYF.

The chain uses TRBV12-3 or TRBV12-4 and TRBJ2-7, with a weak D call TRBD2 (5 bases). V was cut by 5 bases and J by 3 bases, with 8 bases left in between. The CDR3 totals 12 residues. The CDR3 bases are TGTGCCAGCAGTGGAGGAGGCTACGAGCAGTACTTC. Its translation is CASSGGGYEQYF.

In DNA form, the CDR3 reads TGCGCCAGCAGCTTAACACAGTCCGGTGGAAACACCATATATTTT. Protein product: CASSLTQSGGNTIYF. This chain links TRBV5-1 with TRBJ1-3; D is unresolved. CDR1 is SGHRS, CDR2 YFSETQ, per germline. V was trimmed by 2 bases and J by 3 bases, leaving 12 bases between them. The CDR3 consists of 15 residues.

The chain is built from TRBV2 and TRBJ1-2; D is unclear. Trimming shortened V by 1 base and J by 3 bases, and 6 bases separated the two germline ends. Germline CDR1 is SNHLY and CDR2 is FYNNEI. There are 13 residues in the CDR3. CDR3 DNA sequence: TGTGCCAGCAGTGAAGATCAATACTATGGCTACACCTTC. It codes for CASSEDQYYGYTF. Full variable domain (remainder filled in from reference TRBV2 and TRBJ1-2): EPEVTQTPSHQVTQMGQEVILRCVPISNHLYFYWYRQILGQKVEFLVSFYNNEISEKSEIFDDQFSVERPDGSNFTLKIRSTKLEDSAMYFCASSEDQYYGYTFGSGTRLTVV.

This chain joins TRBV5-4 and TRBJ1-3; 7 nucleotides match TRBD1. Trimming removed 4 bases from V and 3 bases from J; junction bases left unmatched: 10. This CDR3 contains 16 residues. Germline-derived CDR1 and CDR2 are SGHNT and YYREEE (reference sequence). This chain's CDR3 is CASSPGTDSRGNTIYF. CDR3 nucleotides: TGTGCCAGCAGCCCTGGGACAGATTCTCGTGGAAACACCATATATTTT.

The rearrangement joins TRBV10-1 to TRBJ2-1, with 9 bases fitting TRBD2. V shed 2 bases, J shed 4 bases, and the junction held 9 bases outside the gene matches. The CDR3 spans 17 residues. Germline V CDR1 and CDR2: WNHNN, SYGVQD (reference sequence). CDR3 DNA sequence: TGCGCCAGCAGTGAGCTTAATAGCGGGAGTTCGTACAATGAGCAGTTCTTC. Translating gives CASSELNSGSSYNEQFF.

CDR3 DNA sequence: TGTGCCAGCAGTTACGGGGCCGGGACAGTCTCACCCCTCCACTTT. It yields the protein CASSYGAGTVSPLHF. J is TRBJ1-6 and V is TRBV6-5; 7 bases fit TRBD1. Germline V gene data show CDR1 as MNHEY and CDR2 as SVGAGI. Trimming cost V 2 bases and J 10 bases; bases outside gene matches: 8. This CDR3 comprises 15 residues.